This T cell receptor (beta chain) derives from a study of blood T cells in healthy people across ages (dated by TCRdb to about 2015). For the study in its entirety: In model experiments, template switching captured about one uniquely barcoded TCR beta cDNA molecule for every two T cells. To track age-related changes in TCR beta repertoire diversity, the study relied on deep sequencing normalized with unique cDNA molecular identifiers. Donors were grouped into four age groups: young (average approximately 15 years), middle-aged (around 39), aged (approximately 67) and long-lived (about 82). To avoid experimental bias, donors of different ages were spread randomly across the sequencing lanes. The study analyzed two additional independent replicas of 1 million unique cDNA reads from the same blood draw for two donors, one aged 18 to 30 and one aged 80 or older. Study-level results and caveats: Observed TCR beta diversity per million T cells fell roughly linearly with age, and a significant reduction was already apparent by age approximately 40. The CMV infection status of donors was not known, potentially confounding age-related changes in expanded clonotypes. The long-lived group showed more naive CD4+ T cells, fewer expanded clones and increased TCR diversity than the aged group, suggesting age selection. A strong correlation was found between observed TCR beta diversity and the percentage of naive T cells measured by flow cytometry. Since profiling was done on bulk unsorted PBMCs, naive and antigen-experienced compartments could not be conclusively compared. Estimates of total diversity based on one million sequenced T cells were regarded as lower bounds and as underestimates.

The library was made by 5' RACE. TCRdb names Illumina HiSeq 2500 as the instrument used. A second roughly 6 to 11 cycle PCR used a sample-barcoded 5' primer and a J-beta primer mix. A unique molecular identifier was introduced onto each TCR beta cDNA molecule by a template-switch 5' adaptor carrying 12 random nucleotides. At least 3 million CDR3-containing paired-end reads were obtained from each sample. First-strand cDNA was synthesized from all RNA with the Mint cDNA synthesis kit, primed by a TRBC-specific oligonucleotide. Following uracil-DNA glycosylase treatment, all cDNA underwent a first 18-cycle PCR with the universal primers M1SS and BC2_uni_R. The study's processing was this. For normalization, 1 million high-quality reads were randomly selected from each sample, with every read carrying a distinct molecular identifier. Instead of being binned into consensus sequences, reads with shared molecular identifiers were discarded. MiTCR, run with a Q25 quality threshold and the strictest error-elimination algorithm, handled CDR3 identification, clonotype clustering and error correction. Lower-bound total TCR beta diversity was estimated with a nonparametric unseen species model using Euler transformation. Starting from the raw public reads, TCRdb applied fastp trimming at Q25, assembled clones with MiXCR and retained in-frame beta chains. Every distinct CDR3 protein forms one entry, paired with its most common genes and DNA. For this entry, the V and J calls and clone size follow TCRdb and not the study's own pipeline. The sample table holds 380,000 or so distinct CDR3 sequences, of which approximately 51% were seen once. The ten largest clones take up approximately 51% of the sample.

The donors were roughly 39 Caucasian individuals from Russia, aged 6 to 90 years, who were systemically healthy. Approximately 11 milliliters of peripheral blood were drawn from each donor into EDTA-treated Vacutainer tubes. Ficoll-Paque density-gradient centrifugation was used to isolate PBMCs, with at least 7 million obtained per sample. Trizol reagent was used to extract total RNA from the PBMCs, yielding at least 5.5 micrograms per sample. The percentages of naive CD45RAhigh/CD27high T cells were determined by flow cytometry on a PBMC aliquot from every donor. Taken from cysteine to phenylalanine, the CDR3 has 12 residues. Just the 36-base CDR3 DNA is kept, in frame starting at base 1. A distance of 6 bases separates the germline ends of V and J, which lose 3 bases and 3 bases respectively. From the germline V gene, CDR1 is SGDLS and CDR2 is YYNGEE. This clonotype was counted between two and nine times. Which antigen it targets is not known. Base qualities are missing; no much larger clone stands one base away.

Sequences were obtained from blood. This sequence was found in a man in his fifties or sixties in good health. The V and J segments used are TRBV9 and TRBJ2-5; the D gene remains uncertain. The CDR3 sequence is CASSANEETQYF. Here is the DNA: TGTGCCAGCAGCGCAAACGAAGAGACCCAGTACTTC.